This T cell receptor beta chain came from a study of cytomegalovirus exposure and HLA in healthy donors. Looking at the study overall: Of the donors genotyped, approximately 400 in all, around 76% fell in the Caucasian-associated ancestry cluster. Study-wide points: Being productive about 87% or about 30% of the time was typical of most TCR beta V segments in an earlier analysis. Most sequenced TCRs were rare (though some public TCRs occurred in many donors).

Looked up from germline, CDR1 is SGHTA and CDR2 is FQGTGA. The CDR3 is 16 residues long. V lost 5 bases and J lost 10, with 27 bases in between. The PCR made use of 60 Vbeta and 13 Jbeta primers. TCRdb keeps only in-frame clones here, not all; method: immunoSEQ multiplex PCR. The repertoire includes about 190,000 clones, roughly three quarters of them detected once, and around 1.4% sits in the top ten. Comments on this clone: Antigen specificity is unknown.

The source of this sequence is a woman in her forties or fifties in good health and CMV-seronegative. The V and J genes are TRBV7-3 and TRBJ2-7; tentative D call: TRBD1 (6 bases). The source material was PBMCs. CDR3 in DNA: TGTGCCAGCAGCCCTTCACCGGGACACATGATCGGTCAACAGTACTTC. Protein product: CASSPSPGHMIGQQYF. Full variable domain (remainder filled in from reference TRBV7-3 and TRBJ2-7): GAGVSQTPSNKVTEKGKYVELRCDPISGHTALYWYRQSLGQGPEFLIYFQGTGAADDSGLPNDRFFAVRPEGSVSTLKIQRTERGDSAVYLCASSPSPGHMIGQQYFGPGTRLTVT.